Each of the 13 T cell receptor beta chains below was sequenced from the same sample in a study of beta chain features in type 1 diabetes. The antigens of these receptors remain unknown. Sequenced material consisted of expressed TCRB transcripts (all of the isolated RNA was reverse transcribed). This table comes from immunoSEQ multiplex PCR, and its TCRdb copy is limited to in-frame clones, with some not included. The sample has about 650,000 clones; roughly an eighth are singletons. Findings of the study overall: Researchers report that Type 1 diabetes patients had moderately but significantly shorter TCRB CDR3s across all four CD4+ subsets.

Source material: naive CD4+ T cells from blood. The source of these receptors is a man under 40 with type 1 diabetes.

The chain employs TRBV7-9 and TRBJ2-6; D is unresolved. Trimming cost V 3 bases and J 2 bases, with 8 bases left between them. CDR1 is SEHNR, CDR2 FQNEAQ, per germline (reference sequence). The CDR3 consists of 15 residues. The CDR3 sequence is CASSFGSAGANVLTF. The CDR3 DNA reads TGTGCCAGCAGCTTTGGAAGTGCTGGGGCCAACGTCCTGACTTTC.

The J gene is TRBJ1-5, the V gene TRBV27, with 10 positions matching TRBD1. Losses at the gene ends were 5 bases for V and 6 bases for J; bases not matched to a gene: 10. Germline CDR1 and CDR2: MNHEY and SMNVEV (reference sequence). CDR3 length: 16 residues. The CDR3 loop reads CASSRYDRGPGQPQHF. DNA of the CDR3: TGTGCCAGCAGTAGGTATGACAGGGGGCCTGGTCAGCCCCAGCATTTT.

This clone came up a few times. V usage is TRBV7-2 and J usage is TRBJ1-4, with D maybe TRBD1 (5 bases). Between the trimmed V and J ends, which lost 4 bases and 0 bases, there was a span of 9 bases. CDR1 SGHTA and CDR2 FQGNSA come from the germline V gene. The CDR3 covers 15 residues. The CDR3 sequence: CASSYRQSTNEKLFF. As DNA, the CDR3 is TGTGCCAGCAGCTACCGACAGTCAACTAATGAAAAACTGTTTTTT.

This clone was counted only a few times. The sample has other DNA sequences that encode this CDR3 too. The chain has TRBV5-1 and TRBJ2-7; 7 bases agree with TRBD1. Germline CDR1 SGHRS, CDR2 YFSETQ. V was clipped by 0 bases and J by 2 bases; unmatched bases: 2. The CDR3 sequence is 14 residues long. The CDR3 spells CASSLEQGTYEQYF. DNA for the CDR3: TGCGCCAGCAGCTTGGAACAGGGGACCTACGAGCAGTACTTC.

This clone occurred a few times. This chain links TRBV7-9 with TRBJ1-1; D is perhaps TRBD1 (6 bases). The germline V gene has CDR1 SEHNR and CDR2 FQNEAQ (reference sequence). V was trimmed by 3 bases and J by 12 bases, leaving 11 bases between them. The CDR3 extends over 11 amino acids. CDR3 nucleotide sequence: TGTGCCAGCAGCTTGACAGGTCCTTCTTTCTTT. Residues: CASSLTGPSFF.

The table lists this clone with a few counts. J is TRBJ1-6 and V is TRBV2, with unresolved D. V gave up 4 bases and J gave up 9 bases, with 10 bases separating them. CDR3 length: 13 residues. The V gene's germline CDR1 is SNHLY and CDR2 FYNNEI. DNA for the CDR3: TGTGCCAGCAGTGGGACCTTTGCTTCACCCCTCCACTTT. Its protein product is CASSGTFASPLHF.

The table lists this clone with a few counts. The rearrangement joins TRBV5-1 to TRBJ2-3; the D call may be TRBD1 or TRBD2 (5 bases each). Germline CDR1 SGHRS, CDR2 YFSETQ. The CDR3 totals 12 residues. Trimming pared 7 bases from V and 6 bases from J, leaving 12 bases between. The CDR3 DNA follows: TGCGCCAGCTCCGAGGGGCCCGATACGCAGTATTTT. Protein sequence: CASSEGPDTQYF.

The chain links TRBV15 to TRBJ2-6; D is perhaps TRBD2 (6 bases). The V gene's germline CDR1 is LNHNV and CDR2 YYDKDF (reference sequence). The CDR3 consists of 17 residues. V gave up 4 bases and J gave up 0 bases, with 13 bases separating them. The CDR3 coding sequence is TGTGCCACCAGCAAGCCGGGAGAACTCTCTGGGGCCAACGTCCTGACTTTC. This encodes CATSKPGELSGANVLTF.

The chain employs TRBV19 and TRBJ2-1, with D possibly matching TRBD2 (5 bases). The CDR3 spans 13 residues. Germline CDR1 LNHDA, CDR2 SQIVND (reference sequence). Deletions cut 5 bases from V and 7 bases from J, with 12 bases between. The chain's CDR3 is CASSFGERNEQFF. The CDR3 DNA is TGTGCCAGTAGTTTCGGGGAGCGGAATGAGCAGTTCTTC. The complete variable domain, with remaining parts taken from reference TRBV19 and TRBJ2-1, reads DGGITQSPKYLFRKEGQNVTLSCEQNLNHDAMYWYRQDPGQGLRLIYYSQIVNDFQKGDIAEGYSVSREKKESFPLTVTSAQKNPTAFYLCASSFGERNEQFFGPGTRLTVL.

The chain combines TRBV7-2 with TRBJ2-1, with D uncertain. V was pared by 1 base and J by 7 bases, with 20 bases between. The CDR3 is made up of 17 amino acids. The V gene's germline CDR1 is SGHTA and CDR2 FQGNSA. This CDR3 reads CASSLGGNPSLRNEQFF. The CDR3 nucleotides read TGTGCCAGCAGCTTAGGAGGCAACCCCTCCCTAAGGAATGAGCAGTTCTTC.

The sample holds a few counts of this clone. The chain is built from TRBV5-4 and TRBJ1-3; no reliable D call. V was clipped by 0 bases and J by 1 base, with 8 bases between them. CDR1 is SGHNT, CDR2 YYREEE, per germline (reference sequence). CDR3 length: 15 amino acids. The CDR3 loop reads CASSLDSLSGNTIYF. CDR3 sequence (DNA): TGTGCCAGCAGCTTGGACAGCCTTTCTGGAAACACCATATATTTT.

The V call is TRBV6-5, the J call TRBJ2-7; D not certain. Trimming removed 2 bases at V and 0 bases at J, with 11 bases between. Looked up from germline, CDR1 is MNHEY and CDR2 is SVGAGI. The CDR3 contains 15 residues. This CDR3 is CASSYRAEYSYEQYF. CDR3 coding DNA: TGTGCCAGCAGTTACCGGGCGGAATACTCCTACGAGCAGTACTTC.

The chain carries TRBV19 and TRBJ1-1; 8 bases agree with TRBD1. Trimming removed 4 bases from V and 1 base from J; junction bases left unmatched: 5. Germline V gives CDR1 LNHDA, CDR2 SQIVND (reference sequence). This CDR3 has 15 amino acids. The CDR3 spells CASSTGQGWNTEAFF. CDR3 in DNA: TGTGCCAGTAGTACCGGACAGGGCTGGAACACTGAAGCTTTCTTT.